This T cell receptor beta chain appears in the sequencing data of a study of spatial heterogeneity in lung cancer. Study overall: Compared with alpha-chain sequences, beta-chain sequences were consistently detected in greater numbers. In the raw reads, each unique TCR and UMI combination was present more than ten times on average.

CDR1 is SGHRS and CDR2 is YFSETQ in the germline V gene. The CDR3 loop spans 15 amino acids. Trimming left V 0 bases short and J 4 bases short, with 11 bases between. TCRdb processed the 5' RACE reads anew with MiXCR; each CDR3 protein has one entry. The table records some 70,000 distinct CDR3 sequences, approximately 12% of them present only once. This clonotype was picked up a small number of times. Time point: sample taken at primary tumor resection. Researchers sequenced whole RNA taken from tumor, nontumor lung or frozen PBMC without sorting. The sample was PBMCs, taken at surgery. The source of this sequence is a male donor with early-stage non-small cell lung cancer. This chain uses TRBV5-1 with TRBJ2-1, with D possibly matching TRBD1 (6 bases). The CDR3 DNA sequence: TGCGCCAGCAGCTTGGAAGGGGGAAAATACAATGAGCAGTTCTTC. This translates into CASSLEGGKYNEQFF.